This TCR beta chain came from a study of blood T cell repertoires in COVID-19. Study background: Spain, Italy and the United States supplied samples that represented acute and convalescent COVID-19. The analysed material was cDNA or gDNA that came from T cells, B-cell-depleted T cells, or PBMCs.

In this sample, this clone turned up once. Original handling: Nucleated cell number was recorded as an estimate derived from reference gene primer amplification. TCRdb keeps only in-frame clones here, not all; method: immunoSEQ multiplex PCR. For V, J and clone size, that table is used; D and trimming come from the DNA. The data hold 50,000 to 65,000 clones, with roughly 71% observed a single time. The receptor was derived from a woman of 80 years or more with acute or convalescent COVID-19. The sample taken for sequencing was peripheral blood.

The CDR3 nucleotides read TGCGCCAGCAGTGGAGCCACCATCTCCCCCGAGCAGTACTTC. Encoded protein: CASSGATISPEQYF. The chain is built from TRBV10-2 and TRBJ2-7; D is undetermined. The germline CDR1 and CDR2 sequences are WSHSY and SAAADI. Trimming took 4 bases from V and 6 from J, leaving 16 bases between them. This CDR3 has 14 residues.